This T cell receptor (beta chain) was recovered during a study of T cell clonotyping in hematopoietic cell transplantation. Study observations and caveats: Recipient TCR diversity dropped after transplant; expanded clonotypes rose from day 30 to 180.

This clone turned up a few times. Its target is not known. Germline assignment: CDR1 KGHSY and CDR2 FQNENV. The CDR3 consists of 13 residues. V lost 3 bases and J lost 6; bases outside the gene matches: 4. The protocol was immunoSEQ multiplex PCR, while the TCRdb copy is restricted to in-frame clones and leaves out a portion. Seen here are just over 7,500 clones, just over 90% observed once, and the top ten hold around 4.5%. The chain combines TRBV16 with TRBJ2-7, with 8 bases identical to TRBD1. The source material was PBMCs, sampled 180 days after allogeneic stem cell transplant. This receptor was identified in a female patient aged 50-59 years who had an allogeneic stem cell transplant from an unrelated donor, so the T cells may come from the graft donor. Some clones in this sample may be carry-over from other donors' samples. In nucleotides, the CDR3 is TGTGCCAGCAGCCAGTCGACAGGGGTCGAGCAGTACGTC. It encodes CASSQSTGVEQYV.